What follows are 14 T cell receptor beta chains derived from one specimen sequenced in a study of blood T cell repertoires in COVID-19 (dated by TCRdb to 2020 to 2022). The library was prepared using the immunoSEQ multiplex PCR assay. The clones in this table, taken by TCRdb from immuneACCESS, are in-frame only. Not every clone is retained; where verified, under half of the shortfall comes from an unresolved V gene, and the cause of the rest is unknown. The table for this sample lists about 99,000 clones; about 91% of them were counted only once. Around 6% of the sample comes from the top ten. The source material was peripheral blood. These receptors were taken from a human donor in a cohort sampled during active COVID-19.

The chain has TRBV7-9 and TRBJ2-7; D not resolved. This CDR3 has 14 residues. Trimming cost V 5 bases and J 5 bases, with 16 bases left between them. CDR1 and CDR2 (germline): SEHNR, FQNEAQ (reference sequence). This chain's CDR3 is CASSVLSRSDEQYF. For the CDR3, the DNA is TGTGCCAGCAGCGTATTATCGAGATCCGACGAGCAGTACTTC.

The chain uses TRBV5-4 and TRBJ2-3; tentatively, D is TRBD2 (5 bases). The CDR3 runs 18 residues. The V and J ends lost 2 bases and 0 bases respectively, with 19 bases between them. CDR1 and CDR2 (germline): SGHNT, YYREEE (reference sequence). The CDR3 DNA follows: TGTGCCAGCAGCTTTCCCCCCGGTCGAGGGCAAAGCACAGATACGCAGTATTTT. Amino acid sequence: CASSFPPGRGQSTDTQYF.

The chain joins TRBV13 to TRBJ2-7; maybe TRBD1 (5 bases). The CDR3 has 16 residues. V lost 2 bases and J 2 bases, leaving 16 bases between the germline ends. Germline loops: CDR1 PRHDT, CDR2 FYEKMQ (reference sequence). CDR3 residues: CASSLIRGDGTYEQYF. Written as DNA, the CDR3 is TGTGCCAGCAGCTTAATTAGGGGCGACGGAACCTACGAGCAGTACTTC.

Here the CDR3 reads CASSSRLGQGYGYTF. In DNA form, the CDR3 reads TGTGCCAGCAGCTCGCGGCTGGGCCAGGGGTATGGCTACACCTTC. This chain links TRBV11-2 with TRBJ1-2, with D perhaps matching TRBD1 (6 bases). V lost 4 bases and J lost 5, with 17 bases in between. Per the germline V gene, CDR1 is SGHAT and CDR2 is FQNNGV. This CDR3 comprises 15 residues.

The chain recombines TRBV6-6 with TRBJ2-7; D is possibly TRBD1 (6 bases). Germline-derived CDR1 and CDR2 are MNHNY and SVGAGI (reference sequence). The CDR3 consists of 15 residues. Trimming pared 7 bases from V and 2 bases from J, leaving 18 bases between. The CDR3 reads CASKGQKGSPYEQYF. CDR3 in DNA: TGTGCCAGCAAAGGACAGAAAGGGTCTCCCTACGAGCAGTACTTC.

This clone has just a few counts. V gene TRBV19 combines with J gene TRBJ2-7, with TRBD2 matching over 10 bases. This CDR3 region has 15 residues. With 5 bases clipped from V and 3 bases from J, the junction kept 7 bases outside the gene matches. Germline lookup yields CDR1 LNHDA and CDR2 SQIVND (reference sequence). CDR3 in DNA: TGTGCCAGTAGTCCACTAGCGGGGACAGACTACGAGCAGTACTTC. This encodes CASSPLAGTDYEQYF.

The rearrangement links TRBV25-1 to TRBJ1-1; 9 nucleotides match TRBD1. After removal of 6 bases from V and 3 bases from J, the junction contained 2 bases not matched to a gene. The CDR3 is 13 amino acids. Looked up from germline, CDR1 is MGHDK and CDR2 is SYGVNS. The CDR3 region is CASRGQGDTEAFF. For the CDR3, the DNA is TGTGCCAGCAGGGGACAGGGAGACACTGAAGCTTTCTTT.

V usage is TRBV7-9 and J usage is TRBJ2-3, with D perhaps matching TRBD2 (6 bases). CDR1 is SEHNR, CDR2 FQNEAQ, per germline (reference sequence). The CDR3 has 15 amino acids. The germline V and J ends were trimmed by 2 bases and 4 bases, with 13 bases remaining between them. CDR3 region: CASSLTGLASDTQYF. CDR3 DNA: TGTGCCAGCAGCTTAACGGGTCTAGCGTCAGATACGCAGTATTTT.

The chain carries TRBV18 and TRBJ1-3; D gene unclear. The CDR3 has 13 amino acids. Germline assignment: CDR1 KGHSH and CDR2 LQKENI. Trimming took off 3 bases at V and 5 bases at J, with 8 bases between the two ends. CDR3 nucleotides: TGTGCCAGCTCACCTCCCGGGAGAAACACCATATATTTT. Translating gives CASSPPGRNTIYF. The full variable domain, rest sourced from reference TRBV18 and TRBJ1-3, is NAGVMQNPRHLVRRRGQEARLRCSPMKGHSHVYWYRQLPEEGLKFMVYLQKENIIDESGMPKERFSAEFPKEGPSILRIQQVVRGDSAAYFCASSPPGRNTIYFGEGSWLTVV.

This chain connects TRBV7-9 to TRBJ2-7; possible D gene TRBD1, 5 bases. V was pared by 5 bases and J by 4 bases, with 18 bases between. The CDR3 consists of 15 residues. Germline V gene lookup returns CDR1 SEHNR and CDR2 FQNEAQ (reference sequence). CDR3 residues: CASSLNRYGDYEQYF. The DNA for the CDR3 is TGTGCCAGCAGCCTCAACAGGTATGGGGATTACGAGCAGTACTTC. Full variable domain (remainder filled in from reference TRBV7-9 and TRBJ2-7): DTGVSQNPRHKITKRGQNVTFRCDPISEHNRLYWYRQTLGQGPEFLTYFQNEAQLEKSRLLSDRFSAERPKGSFSTLEIQRTEQGDSAMYLCASSLNRYGDYEQYFGPGTRLTVT.

V is TRBV6-5 and J is TRBJ1-2, with a weak D call TRBD1 (6 bases). V was clipped by 8 bases and J by 3 bases, with 16 bases between them. Germline V gene lookup returns CDR1 MNHEY and CDR2 SVGAGI. This CDR3 is 14 amino acids long. The CDR3 nucleotides are TGTGCCAGCGGCCAACAACAGGGCTACTATGGCTACACCTTC. This sequence encodes CASGQQQGYYGYTF.

The chain recombines TRBV10-3 with TRBJ2-7; D unclear. Germline CDR1 is ENHRY and CDR2 is SYGVKD. The CDR3 length is 15 residues. Trimming took 3 bases from V and 5 from J, leaving 17 bases between them. CDR3 residues: CAISDVGFKSHEQYF. The CDR3 nucleotides read TGTGCCATCAGTGACGTCGGTTTTAAATCTCACGAGCAGTACTTC.

CDR3 DNA sequence: TGTGCCAGCAGTGATAGGGACACCTCCTACACTGAAGCTTTCTTT. Its translation: CASSDRDTSYTEAFF. This chain links TRBV6-1 with TRBJ1-1, with D possibly being TRBD1 (6 bases). Germline-derived CDR1 and CDR2 are MNHNS and SASEGT. This CDR3 is built from 15 residues. Trimming stripped 3 bases from V and 3 bases from J, with 14 bases between.

This sequence joins TRBV9 and TRBJ1-2, with a tentative D call TRBD1 (6 bases). The CDR3 contains 14 residues. The germline V gene has CDR1 SGDLS and CDR2 YYNGEE. V was shortened by 5 bases and J by 6 bases, with 17 bases between the two germline ends. In DNA form, the CDR3 reads TGTGCCAGCAGAGGACAACAGGGATATCATGGCTACACCTTC. Its protein is CASRGQQGYHGYTF.